The 25 T cell receptor beta chains reported below all come from one sample, sequenced in a study of T-cell memory formation after mild COVID-19. TCRdb processed the 5' RACE reads anew with MiXCR; each CDR3 protein has one entry. Among 210,000 or so distinct CDR3 sequences listed, under 30% were seen once. The material sequenced was PBMCs or a T cell subset sorted from them (not recorded which). The receptors were sampled from an adult woman who had mild COVID-19 (a few samples of this study predate the infection). Cell type and time point are not known.

This chain uses TRBV12-3 or TRBV12-4 with TRBJ1-5, with D perhaps TRBD1 (6 bases). CDR3 length equals 15 residues. V dropped 6 bases and J dropped 5 bases, with 17 bases sitting between them. The chain's CDR3 is CASRPSGTSYQPQHF. The CDR3 DNA follows: TGTGCCAGCAGGCCCTCCGGGACATCGTATCAGCCCCAGCATTTT.

This sequence joins TRBV20-1 and TRBJ1-1; 9 nucleotides align to TRBD1. V dropped 7 bases and J dropped 1; count of bases not matched to a gene: 4. Germline CDR1 is DFQATT and CDR2 is SNEGSKA (reference sequence). This CDR3 region has 13 residues. CDR3 region: CSVPGQGNTEAFF. The DNA for the CDR3 is TGCAGTGTTCCGGGACAGGGGAACACTGAAGCTTTCTTT.

A few counts support this clonotype. The gene calls are TRBV4-3 and TRBJ2-1, with 7 bases that match TRBD1. V dropped 3 bases and J dropped 2; count of bases not matched to a gene: 4. The CDR3 totals 15 residues. The germline V gene has CDR1 LGHNA and CDR2 YSLEER. This CDR3 reads CASSQGQKTYNEQFF. The DNA for the CDR3 is TGCGCCAGCAGCCAGGGACAGAAGACCTACAATGAGCAGTTCTTC.

For the CDR3, the DNA is TGCGCCAGCAGCCAAGCGGCTAGCGGGGTAACAGATACGCAGTATTTT. Its protein product is CASSQAASGVTDTQYF. V usage is TRBV4-1 and J usage is TRBJ2-3, with 9 bases matching TRBD2. Germline assignment: CDR1 MGHRA and CDR2 YSYEKL. V shed 1 base and J 3 bases; nucleotides not matched to a gene: 5. The CDR3 contains 16 residues.

This clonotype was counted many times. This sequence joins TRBV9 and TRBJ2-5; perhaps TRBD2 as D (5 bases). The CDR3 totals 15 residues. Trimming removed 3 bases at V and 1 base at J, with 13 bases between. Per the germline V gene, CDR1 is SGDLS and CDR2 is YYNGEE. The CDR3 reads CASSGSGGTQETQYF. The DNA for the CDR3 is TGTGCCAGCAGCGGATCCGGAGGCACCCAAGAGACCCAGTACTTC.

The chain couples TRBV18 to TRBJ1-4; D unresolved. This CDR3 contains 13 residues. Germline lookup yields CDR1 KGHSH and CDR2 LQKENI. V lost 1 base and J 4 bases, leaving 4 bases between the germline ends. CDR3 sequence (DNA): TGTGCCAGCTCACCACGGGATAATGAAAAACTGTTTTTT. Its translation is CASSPRDNEKLFF.

J is TRBJ2-3 and V is TRBV9; D remains unclear. CDR3 length: 13 amino acids. The ends were cut back, 0 bases at V and 2 bases at J, with 4 bases in the middle. Germline CDR1 reads SGDLS; CDR2 reads YYNGEE. Here the CDR3 DNA reads TGTGCCAGCAGCGTAGGATTCACAGATACGCAGTATTTT. This translates into CASSVGFTDTQYF. Supplemented by reference TRBV9 and TRBJ2-3, the full variable domain reads DSGVTQTPKHLITATGQRVTLRCSPRSGDLSVYWYQQSLDQGLQFLIQYYNGEERAKGNILERFSAQQFPDLHSELNLSSLELGDSALYFCASSVGFTDTQYFGPGTRLTVL.

This chain uses TRBV11-3 with TRBJ2-2, with D possibly matching TRBD2 (6 bases). Germline V CDR1 and CDR2: SGHNT, YENEEA. This CDR3 has 16 residues. Trimming cost V 5 bases and J 6 bases, with 19 bases left between them. The CDR3 nucleotides read TGTGCCAGCAGCCCCGGGACTCACCGGGGAGCCGGGGAGCTGTTTTTT. This encodes CASSPGTHRGAGELFF.

The V call is TRBV20-1, the J call TRBJ1-2; unclear D gene. The CDR3 runs 13 residues. The germline V and J ends were trimmed by 3 bases and 4 bases, with 12 bases remaining between them. Per germline, CDR1 DFQATT and CDR2 SNEGSKA (reference sequence). In DNA, the CDR3 is TGCAGTGCTAGGGCCGGGGATCTCTATGGCTACACCTTC. Encoded protein: CSARAGDLYGYTF.

The genes are TRBV5-6 and TRBJ2-1; tentatively, D is TRBD1 (6 bases). Trimming stripped 4 bases from V and 5 bases from J, with 16 bases between. The CDR3 runs to 15 residues. The germline gives CDR1 SGHDT, CDR2 YYEEEE. The CDR3 reads CASSPPGYRDNEQFF. The CDR3 coding sequence is TGTGCCAGCAGCCCACCAGGATACAGGGACAATGAGCAGTTCTTC.

There are a few counts of this clonotype. The chain recombines TRBV12-3 or TRBV12-4 with TRBJ2-1; 9 bases are a match to TRBD2. J was trimmed by 4 bases and V by 5 bases; bases with no gene match: 3. This CDR3 comprises 14 residues. The CDR3: CASSRTSEYNEQFF. The CDR3 DNA reads TGTGCCAGCAGTCGGACTAGCGAGTACAATGAGCAGTTCTTC.

The chain employs TRBV5-1 and TRBJ2-3, with no clear D. Deletions cut 0 bases from V and 4 bases from J, with 12 bases between. Germline V gene data show CDR1 as SGHRS and CDR2 as YFSETQ. CDR3 size: 15 residues. The CDR3: CASSLGSIISDTQYF. CDR3 bases: TGCGCCAGCAGCTTGGGTTCAATCATCTCAGATACGCAGTATTTT. The variable domain in full, with the rest retrieved from reference TRBV5-1 and TRBJ2-3, is KAGVTQTPRYLIKTRGQQVTLSCSPISGHRSVSWYQQTPGQGLQFLFEYFSETQRNKGNFPGRFSGRQFSNSRSEMNVSTLELGDSALYLCASSLGSIISDTQYFGPGTRLTVL.

V is TRBV20-1 and J is TRBJ1-1; possible D gene TRBD1, 6 bases. Germline CDR1 reads DFQATT; CDR2 reads SNEGSKA (reference sequence). This CDR3 has 13 amino acids. With 7 bases removed from V and 2 bases from J, the gap between germline ends came to 14 bases. The DNA for the CDR3 is TGCAGTGGGGTAGGAGGGGGTAACACTGAAGCTTTCTTT. Translated: CSGVGGGNTEAFF.

The sample holds a few counts of this clonotype. This chain connects TRBV29-1 to TRBJ1-2; D gene uncertain. V was trimmed by 4 bases and J by 4 bases, leaving 10 bases between them. The CDR3 consists of 12 residues. From germline, CDR1 is SQVTM and CDR2 ANQGSEA. CDR3 nucleotide sequence: TGCAGCGTTGGAGGGAAAGTCTATGGCTACACCTTC. Translated: CSVGGKVYGYTF.

The genes are TRBV6-2 or TRBV6-3 and TRBJ2-1, with 13 bases lining up with TRBD2. The J segment lost 10 bases and the V segment lost 4 bases, leaving 7 bases of the junction unmatched. CDR1 and CDR2 (germline): MNHEY, SVGEGT. The CDR3 extends over 15 amino acids. The CDR3 bases are TGTGCCAGCAGTTTCAGGGGACTAGCGGGAACGGAGCAGTTCTTC. Translated, it gives CASSFRGLAGTEQFF.

The V call is TRBV27, the J call TRBJ2-7, with D perhaps matching TRBD2 (5 bases). V lost 8 bases and J lost 2, with 10 bases in between. The CDR3 is 12 amino acids. Germline-derived CDR1 and CDR2 are MNHEY and SMNVEV (reference sequence). This CDR3 is CASGEYTYEQYF. For the CDR3, the DNA is TGTGCCAGCGGGGAGTATACCTACGAGCAGTACTTC.

The gene calls are TRBV15 and TRBJ2-5; D remains ambiguous. V gave up 1 base and J gave up 5 bases, with 14 bases separating them. The length of the CDR3 is 15 residues. Germline CDR1 is LNHNV and CDR2 is YYDKDF (reference sequence). CDR3 sequence reads: CATSRGLRLGETQYF. In DNA form, the CDR3 reads TGTGCCACCAGCAGAGGTTTAAGGTTGGGGGAGACCCAGTACTTC.

This clonotype was counted a few times. V is TRBV2 and J is TRBJ1-1; D might be TRBD1 (5 bases). The V and J ends lost 6 bases and 4 bases respectively, with 15 bases between them. CDR3 length: 14 residues. The V gene's germline CDR1 is SNHLY and CDR2 FYNNEI. The CDR3 nucleotides are TGTGCCAGCAGGCCTCAGGGTTCCCGCACTGAAGCTTTCTTT. Translated, it gives CASRPQGSRTEAFF.

This clonotype was detected only a few times. The chain has TRBV20-1 and TRBJ1-2; TRBD1 might be the D (6 bases). V dropped 0 bases and J dropped 4 bases, with 9 bases sitting between them. Germline CDR1 is DFQATT and CDR2 is SNEGSKA (reference sequence). The CDR3 is 13 residues long. Here the CDR3 DNA reads TGCAGTGCTAGAGAGGCAGGGGCCTATGGCTACACCTTC. Translated: CSAREAGAYGYTF.

This clonotype is a singleton in its sample. The chain is built from TRBV2 and TRBJ2-7; weak D call: TRBD2 (5 bases). There are 13 residues in the CDR3. The germline CDR1 and CDR2 sequences are SNHLY and FYNNEI. V shed 6 bases and J shed 4 bases, with 13 bases lying between them. CDR3 coding DNA: TGTGCCAGCAGGAGCGGTGATGCATACGAGCAGTACTTC. It is translated as CASRSGDAYEQYF.

The chain uses TRBV5-5 and TRBJ1-2; D is possibly TRBD1 (5 bases). The CDR3 runs to 14 residues. CDR1 and CDR2 (germline): SGHKS, YYEKEE (reference sequence). The ends were cut back, 2 bases at V and 8 bases at J, with 16 bases in the middle. The CDR3 DNA follows: TGTGCCAGCAGCTTCCAAACGACAGTTCGGGGCTACACCTTC. This codes for CASSFQTTVRGYTF.

The chain carries TRBV5-1 and TRBJ2-1; TRBD2 matches at 10 bases. This CDR3 region has 17 residues. V lost 0 bases and J lost 7; bases outside the gene matches: 10. Germline CDR1 reads SGHRS; CDR2 reads YFSETQ. The CDR3: CASSLASGSSGRNEQFF. The DNA for the CDR3 is TGCGCCAGCAGCTTGGCCAGCGGAAGTAGCGGGAGGAATGAGCAGTTCTTC.

The gene calls are TRBV7-3 and TRBJ1-1, with TRBD1 matching over 7 bases. J was trimmed by 0 bases and V by 5 bases; bases with no gene match: 9. Germline V gene sequence: CDR1 SGHTA, CDR2 FQGTGA. The CDR3 runs 16 residues. CDR3 sequence: CASSRKRGLLNTEAFF. CDR3 coding DNA: TGTGCCAGCAGCCGGAAGAGGGGGCTACTGAACACTGAAGCTTTCTTT.

The table lists this clonotype with a few counts. The rearrangement links TRBV5-1 to TRBJ2-1; no firm D call. V shed 0 bases and J shed 10 bases, with 11 bases lying between them. Germline lookup yields CDR1 SGHRS and CDR2 YFSETQ. CDR3 length: 13 amino acids. The CDR3 DNA follows: TGCGCCAGCAGCTTGGAACCAGCTGGGGAGCAGTTCTTC. This translates into CASSLEPAGEQFF.

This clonotype has only a few counts. J is TRBJ1-2 and V is TRBV5-1, with TRBD1 identical over 11 bases. With 3 bases clipped from V and 8 bases from J, the junction kept 9 bases outside the gene matches. The CDR3 spans 15 residues. Germline V CDR1 and CDR2: SGHRS, YFSETQ. This chain's CDR3 is CASSWGQGGPGGYTF. CDR3 bases: TGCGCCAGCAGCTGGGGACAGGGGGGACCAGGCGGCTACACCTTC.